What follows are 10 T cell receptor beta chains derived from one specimen sequenced in a study of T cell changes during pregnancy in multiple sclerosis. Sequencing used immunoSEQ multiplex PCR; TCRdb keeps in-frame clones, though not all of them. The repertoire holds tens of thousands of clones, with around 90% as singletons. The source material was CD8+ T cells from peripheral blood mononuclear cells, sampled after pregnancy. Receptors originate from a female donor with multiple sclerosis, enrolled in a pregnancy study.

This chain connects TRBV7-3 to TRBJ2-7, with D possibly being TRBD1 (5 bases). V gave up 2 bases and J gave up 1 base, with 12 bases separating them. Germline CDR1 SGHTA, CDR2 FQGTGA. The CDR3 loop spans 15 amino acids. The CDR3 sequence: CASSLSPQGSYEQYF. CDR3 DNA sequence: TGTGCCAGCAGCTTATCACCTCAGGGTTCCTACGAGCAGTACTTC.

This chain's CDR3 is CASSLRWNRNNTGELFF. The CDR3 DNA reads TGTGCCAGCAGCTTAAGATGGAACAGAAACAACACCGGGGAGCTGTTTTTT. The rearrangement uses TRBV7-3 and TRBJ2-2, with unresolved D. The germline CDR1 and CDR2 sequences are SGHTA and FQGTGA. The V end lost 1 base, the J end lost 2 bases, and 14 bases lay between the germline ends. This CDR3 region has 17 residues.

J is TRBJ1-1 and V is TRBV27, with no clear D. Per germline, CDR1 MNHEY and CDR2 SMNVEV (reference sequence). Trimming cost V 6 bases and J 3 bases, with 17 bases left between them. The CDR3 runs to 15 residues. CDR3 nucleotide sequence: TGTGCCAGCAGCCAGCGGTCTTATGGAGACACTGAAGCTTTCTTT. Its translation is CASSQRSYGDTEAFF.

The chain recombines TRBV9 with TRBJ2-5; 7 bases match TRBD2. Germline CDR1 and CDR2: SGDLS and YYNGEE. Germline trimming cut 2 bases from V and 4 bases from J; bases unmatched to any gene: 8. The CDR3 is made up of 15 amino acids. The DNA of the CDR3 is TGTGCCAGCAGCGTGGGACGCACGGGGGGAGAGACCCAGTACTTC. It translates to CASSVGRTGGETQYF.

The CDR3 sequence: CASSLGENYGYTF. CDR3 in DNA: TGTGCCAGCAGCTTAGGAGAGAACTATGGCTACACCTTC. The chain joins TRBV5-6 to TRBJ1-2, with no clear D. This CDR3 region has 13 residues. Germline V CDR1 and CDR2: SGHDT, YYEEEE. Trimming stripped 2 bases from V and 2 bases from J, with 7 bases between.

V usage is TRBV30 and J usage is TRBJ2-1, with D possibly TRBD2 on 5 matching bases. The germline V gene has CDR1 GTSNPN and CDR2 SVGIG (reference sequence). The CDR3 is 12 residues long. Trimming left V 7 bases short and J 8 bases short, with 15 bases between. The DNA for the CDR3 is TGTGCCTATTCAATCGGGAAGGATGAGCAGTTCTTC. It encodes CAYSIGKDEQFF.

A single count supports this clone. This chain joins TRBV11-2 and TRBJ2-7; 7 bases fit TRBD2. With 7 bases clipped from V and 4 bases from J, the junction kept 7 bases outside the gene matches. CDR1 and CDR2 (germline): SGHAT, FQNNGV. CDR3 length equals 13 residues. CDR3 nucleotide sequence: TGTGCCAGCACGCTAGCGGTAGAGTACGAGCAGTACTTC. Translation: CASTLAVEYEQYF.

This sequence joins TRBV6-1 and TRBJ2-2; maybe TRBD2 (5 bases). Trimming removed 7 bases from V and 0 bases from J, with 9 bases in between. This CDR3 spans 14 amino acids. Germline-derived CDR1 and CDR2 are MNHNS and SASEGT. CDR3 region: CASNIAPNTGELFF. Written as DNA, the CDR3 is TGTGCCAGCAATATAGCGCCGAACACCGGGGAGCTGTTTTTT.

V is TRBV6-4 and J is TRBJ1-6, with D perhaps matching TRBD1 (5 bases). CDR1 is MRHNA, CDR2 SNTAGT, per germline. The CDR3 sequence is 14 residues long. Between the trimmed V and J ends, which lost 2 bases and 7 bases, there was a span of 9 bases. The CDR3 DNA sequence: TGTGCCAGCAGTGACGGGGACTTAAATTCACCCCTCCACTTT. This translates into CASSDGDLNSPLHF.

This sequence joins TRBV7-2 and TRBJ2-4; 8 bases are a match to TRBD1. Looked up from germline, CDR1 is SGHTA and CDR2 is FQGNSA. V lost 5 bases, J lost 2 bases, and 5 bases stayed unmatched. This CDR3 spans 15 amino acids. The CDR3 DNA sequence: TGTGCCAGCAGCCCATGGACAGGGACCAAAAACATTCAGTACTTC. As protein: CASSPWTGTKNIQYF.